This entry describes one T cell receptor (beta chain). Its antigen is unknown. This entry is derived from a study of post-analysis software for immune sequencing data. Study-level information: There were relapsing-remitting, secondary progressive and progressive-relapsing multiple sclerosis among the disease courses included.

Every TCR beta cDNA library bore unique molecular identifiers. Each CDR3 protein is one row after TCRdb ran MiXCR on the PCR reads. The sample consists of about 430,000 distinct CDR3 sequences, 35% to 45% of them appearing once. General study results and limits: Analysis by F measure revealed that same-batch samples clustered strongly together. Patients used about 5 TRBV segments, including TRBV5-6, TRBV5-1 and TRBV20-1, more often than controls.

In germline, CDR1 is LGHDT, CDR2 YNNKEL (reference sequence). The trim removed 3 bases at V and 10 bases at J, leaving 9 bases unmatched. This CDR3 comprises 14 residues. The clonotype originates from a girl aged 2 to 9 with multiple sclerosis. The chain joins TRBV3-1 to TRBJ1-1; 9 bases are a match to TRBD1. The sample comprised blood. The CDR3 spells CASSQGDRDGAAFF. The DNA for the CDR3 is TGTGCCAGCAGCCAGGGGGACAGGGACGGTGCAGCTTTCTTT.